This is a list of T cell receptor beta chains from one sample in a study of T-cell reconstitution after alpha-beta-depleted transplantation in children. In TCRdb, the PCR reads were re-called with MiXCR into one record per CDR3 protein. The data contain 780,000 or so distinct CDR3 sequences, about 15% of them singletons. The sample consisted of PBMCs, mostly from graft donor cells, taken 360 days after TCRalphabeta/CD19-depleted stem cell transplant. The receptors were sampled from a male patient aged 10 to 17 who had a stem cell transplant for acute lymphoblastic leukemia, so the T cells may come from the graft donor. Both conserved end residues are part of each CDR3. Each record gives: clone size, V gene, J gene, CDR3 protein. Rows may omit the clone size; those that give it use once, few, many or a size class.

many	TRBV7-2	TRBJ2-7	CASSSDISTAYEQYF
many	TRBV7-2	TRBJ2-7	CASSLRTSGSYEQYF
-	TRBV7-9	TRBJ2-1	CASSTGERGEQFF
-	TRBV6-5	TRBJ1-1	CASSLRTRHEAFF
-	TRBV12-3/TRBV12-4	TRBJ2-1	CASSLIHRNAYNEQFF
few	TRBV29-1	TRBJ2-6	CSVVVGTGANVLTF
-	TRBV7-8	TRBJ1-5	CASSRERVWGNQPQHF
-	TRBV7-9	TRBJ2-1	CASHGNEQFF
-	TRBV15	TRBJ2-1	CATSTKGQGPPHEQFF
few	TRBV27	TRBJ2-7	CASSYIGGLQYF
few	TRBV29-1	TRBJ2-7	CSVRGFSSYEQYF
-	TRBV27	TRBJ2-7	CASSLYWSSYEQYF
-	TRBV7-2	TRBJ1-1	CASRPTGTGNTEAFF
-	TRBV12-5	TRBJ2-1	CASGLVVAAGSYNEQFF